The T cell receptor (beta chain) described here comes from a study of CD8 T cells in Susac syndrome. Germline V gene lookup returns CDR1 MNHEY and CDR2 SMNVEV (reference sequence). The CDR3 consists of 16 residues. Germline trimming cut 4 bases from V and 4 bases from J; bases unmatched to any gene: 10. An input of about 0.5 to 1 ug of RNA was subjected to reverse transcription using random hexamers. TCRdb fed the immunoSEQ multiplex PCR reads into MiXCR, producing one record per CDR3 protein. The sample has 200,000 to 250,000 distinct CDR3 sequences, about 94% seen once. This TCR derives from a human donor with multiple sclerosis. This chain uses TRBV27 with TRBJ2-3; 8 positions match TRBD2. Input material: CD4+ T cells from PBMCs. The CDR3 protein is CASSSPIRGGPDTQYF. For the CDR3, the DNA is TGTGCCAGCAGTTCCCCTATTCGGGGGGGCCCAGATACGCAGTATTTT.